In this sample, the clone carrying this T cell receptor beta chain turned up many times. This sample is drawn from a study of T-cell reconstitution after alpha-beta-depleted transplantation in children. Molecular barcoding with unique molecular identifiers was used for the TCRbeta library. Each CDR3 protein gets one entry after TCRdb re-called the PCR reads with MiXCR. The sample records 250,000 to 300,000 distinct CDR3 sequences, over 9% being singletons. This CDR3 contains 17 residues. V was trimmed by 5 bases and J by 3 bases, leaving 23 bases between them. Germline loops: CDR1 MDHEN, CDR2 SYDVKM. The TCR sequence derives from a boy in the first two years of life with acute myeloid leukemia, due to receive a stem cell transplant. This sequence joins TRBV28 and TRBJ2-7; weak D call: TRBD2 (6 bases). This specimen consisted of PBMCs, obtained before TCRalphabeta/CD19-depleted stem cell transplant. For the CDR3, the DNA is TGTGCCAGCAGTCTCCCCTTAGAGGGGAGGAAAAACTACGAGCAGTACTTC. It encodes CASSLPLEGRKNYEQYF.